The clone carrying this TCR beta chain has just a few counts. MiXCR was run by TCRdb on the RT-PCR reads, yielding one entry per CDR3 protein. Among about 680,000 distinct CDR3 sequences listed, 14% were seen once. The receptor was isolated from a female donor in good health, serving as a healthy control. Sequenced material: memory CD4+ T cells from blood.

CDR3 residues: CASATGQEVTDTQYF. The CDR3 DNA reads as TGTGCCAGTGCCACGGGACAGGAGGTCACAGATACGCAGTATTTT. V gene TRBV3-1 combines with J gene TRBJ2-3; 8 nucleotides agree with TRBD1. V shed 9 bases and J 2 bases; nucleotides not matched to a gene: 10. CDR3 length equals 15 residues. Germline loops: CDR1 LGHDT, CDR2 YNNKEL (reference sequence).